This T cell receptor (beta chain) was found in a study of shared clonotypes between healthy human individuals. Notes on this clone: Distinct nucleotide sequences in the sample also encode this CDR3.

Around 200 ng DNA, approximately 31,000 T cell genomes, went into each sorted-subset replicate PCR. Libraries were prepared by immunoSEQ multiplex PCR; TCRdb keeps only in-frame clonotypes and omits some of them. The table includes some 2,500,000 clones, over 85% detected once. The germline gives CDR1 MDHEN, CDR2 SYDVKM. Between the trimmed V and J ends, which lost 3 bases and 2 bases, there was a span of 5 bases. This CDR3 comprises 12 residues. The material sequenced was naive CD4+ T cells from PBMCs. Indicated subset: CD45RA+ positively selected. J is TRBJ2-7 and V is TRBV28; D is possibly TRBD2 (5 bases). The TCR sequence derives from a man aged 18 to 29 in good health. Some clones in this sample may be carry-over from other donors' samples. As DNA, the CDR3 is TGTGCCAGCAGTTTCGGGACCTACGAGCAGTACTTC. Translating gives CASSFGTYEQYF.